A single sample is the source of the 19 T cell receptor beta chains below, sequenced in a study of radiation and T cells in renal cell carcinoma. Described time point: blood 2 weeks post-SBRT. Noted treatment: 15 Gy SBRT to primary tumor, nephrectomy 4 weeks later. The table came from immunoSEQ multiplex PCR; TCRdb's copy has only in-frame clones and leaves some out. This table holds approximately 79,000 clones, around 76% found once. The sample in question was blood, obtained from a patient whose treatment included radiotherapy and nephrectomy. The receptors here all came from a man aged 55 to 70 with renal cell carcinoma.

The chain joins TRBV28 to TRBJ2-7, with a possible D match to TRBD2 (6 bases). Germline V gene sequence: CDR1 MDHEN, CDR2 SYDVKM. Trimming shortened V by 3 bases and J by 0 bases, and 18 bases separated the two germline ends. This CDR3 is built from 17 residues. CDR3 in amino acids: CASSFPAEGISSYEQYF. The CDR3 nucleotides are TGTGCCAGCAGTTTCCCAGCGGAGGGTATCAGCTCCTACGAGCAGTACTTC.

This clone was seen just once. The chain is built from TRBV27 and TRBJ2-6; D unclear. CDR1 and CDR2 from the germline V gene are MNHEY and SMNVEV (reference sequence). V was cut by 7 bases and J by 0 bases, with 4 bases left in between. This CDR3 comprises 13 residues. Written as DNA, the CDR3 is TGTGCCAGCAAGACCTCTGGGGCCAACGTCCTGACTTTC. Its translation: CASKTSGANVLTF.

The chain joins TRBV27 to TRBJ2-1, with 9 bases lining up with TRBD2. CDR3 size: 15 residues. Germline V gene lookup returns CDR1 MNHEY and CDR2 SMNVEV (reference sequence). The J segment lost 4 bases and the V segment lost 4 bases, leaving 5 bases of the junction unmatched. The chain's CDR3 is CASSSGTSLYNEQFF. DNA of the CDR3: TGTGCCAGCAGTTCCGGGACTAGCTTATACAATGAGCAGTTCTTC.

The J gene is TRBJ2-2, the V gene TRBV11-2, with D possibly TRBD2 on 6 matching bases. The CDR3 length is 15 residues. V lost 2 bases to trimming and J lost 8 bases, with 15 bases between them. Germline V gene data show CDR1 as SGHAT and CDR2 as FQNNGV. CDR3 residues: CASSLRGTNPGELFF. The CDR3 DNA is TGTGCCAGCAGCTTACGCGGGACGAATCCAGGGGAGCTGTTTTTT.

This chain uses TRBV13 with TRBJ2-7; possibly TRBD1 for D (6 bases). Germline CDR1 is PRHDT and CDR2 is FYEKMQ (reference sequence). Trimming removed 2 bases at V and 2 bases at J, with 10 bases between. The CDR3 sequence is 14 residues long. CDR3 region: CASSLRGGAYEQYF. In nucleotides, the CDR3 is TGTGCCAGCAGCTTAAGAGGGGGAGCCTACGAGCAGTACTTC.

This clone showed up just once. This chain links TRBV19 with TRBJ2-7; D remains ambiguous. The germline V and J ends were trimmed by 3 bases and 0 bases, with 9 bases remaining between them. Germline assignment: CDR1 LNHDA and CDR2 SQIVND (reference sequence). The CDR3 spans 14 residues. CDR3 sequence: CASSIRYYSYEQYF. CDR3 DNA sequence: TGTGCCAGTAGTATCCGGTACTACTCCTACGAGCAGTACTTC.

Here the CDR3 reads CASSPSYYEQYF. CDR3 nucleotides: TGTGCCAGCAGCCCCTCCTACTACGAGCAGTACTTC. The chain recombines TRBV7-2 with TRBJ2-7; unclear D gene. Per the germline V gene, CDR1 is SGHTA and CDR2 is FQGNSA. The CDR3 runs to 12 residues. Trimming shortened V by 5 bases and J by 3 bases, and 8 bases separated the two germline ends.

The chain recombines TRBV28 with TRBJ1-2; D ambiguous. The CDR3 totals 11 residues. The germline CDR1 and CDR2 sequences are MDHEN and SYDVKM. The V gene lost 3 bases and the J gene lost 6 bases, with 5 bases spanning the gap. The CDR3 sequence is CASSFRDGYTF. CDR3 in DNA: TGTGCCAGCAGTTTTCGGGATGGCTACACCTTC.

This CDR3 is CASSPTGTSQETQYF. CDR3 coding DNA: TGTGCCAGCAGCCCAACCGGGACTAGCCAAGAGACCCAGTACTTC. The rearrangement uses TRBV7-3 and TRBJ2-5; TRBD2 matches 8 bases. Trimming removed 5 bases from V and 1 base from J; junction bases left unmatched: 6. Germline CDR1 reads SGHTA; CDR2 reads FQGTGA. The CDR3 is 15 amino acids.

The chain combines TRBV2 with TRBJ2-3, with D unclear. V lost 7 bases, J lost 1 base, and 21 bases lay in between. There are 17 residues in the CDR3. In germline, CDR1 is SNHLY, CDR2 FYNNEI. CDR3 region: CASTREAPAAGTDTQYF. The DNA for the CDR3 is TGTGCCAGCACTCGAGAGGCCCCCGCGGCCGGCACAGATACGCAGTATTTT.

This rearrangement joins TRBV11-1 to TRBJ2-3; D unclear. The CDR3 contains 16 residues. CDR1 is SGHAT, CDR2 FQDESV, per germline (reference sequence). The germline V and J ends were trimmed by 4 bases and 0 bases, with 14 bases remaining between them. The chain's CDR3 is CASSSGRTISTDTQYF. DNA of the CDR3: TGTGCCAGCAGCTCCGGACGTACAATTAGCACAGATACGCAGTATTTT.

The gene calls are TRBV10-3 and TRBJ2-5, with 8 nucleotides matching TRBD2. CDR3 size: 16 residues. The V and J ends lost 3 bases and 4 bases, in that order; junction bases with no gene match: 10. Germline V gene lookup returns CDR1 ENHRY and CDR2 SYGVKD. In DNA form, the CDR3 reads TGTGCCATCAGTGACGGGACTAGAGGAGGAGGAGAGACCCAGTACTTC. Its protein product is CAISDGTRGGGETQYF.

This chain joins TRBV7-8 and TRBJ2-1, with D perhaps matching TRBD1 (5 bases). Germline CDR1 and CDR2: SGHVS and FQNEAQ. The CDR3 covers 19 residues. V was cut by 1 base and J by 0 bases, with 19 bases left in between. CDR3 in amino acids: CASSLVGFAGQGSYNEQFF. The CDR3 DNA reads as TGTGCCAGCAGCTTAGTAGGGTTCGCAGGGCAAGGCTCCTACAATGAGCAGTTCTTC. Full variable domain (outside the CDR3, taken from reference TRBV7-8 and TRBJ2-1): GAGVSQSPRYKVAKRGQDVALRCDPISGHVSLFWYQQALGQGPEFLTYFQNEAQLDKSGLPSDRFFAERPEGSVSTLKIQRTQQEDSAVYLCASSLVGFAGQGSYNEQFFGPGTRLTVL.

This chain links TRBV29-1 with TRBJ2-5, with a weak D call TRBD2 (5 bases). The germline V gene has CDR1 SQVTM and CDR2 ANQGSEA. Trimming shortened V by 6 bases and J by 4 bases, and 15 bases separated the two germline ends. There are 13 residues in the CDR3. The CDR3 region is CSVTSRGGETQYF. The CDR3 DNA is TGCAGCGTCACCAGTCGAGGAGGAGAGACCCAGTACTTC.

V gene TRBV7-9 combines with J gene TRBJ2-3; D gene ambiguous. CDR1 and CDR2 (germline): SEHNR, FQNEAQ (reference sequence). This CDR3 is 12 amino acids long. V was clipped by 1 base and J by 5 bases, with 4 bases between them. The CDR3 reads CASSLVIDTQYF. The DNA for the CDR3 is TGTGCCAGCAGCTTAGTCATAGATACGCAGTATTTT.

The chain uses TRBV6-1 and TRBJ2-7; 9 bases map to TRBD1. Per germline, CDR1 MNHNS and CDR2 SASEGT. J lost 6 bases, V lost 4 bases, and 10 bases had no gene match. There are 15 residues in the CDR3. This CDR3 is CASSGITGTGIEQYF. As DNA, the CDR3 is TGTGCCAGCAGTGGGATCACCGGGACAGGGATCGAGCAGTACTTC.

Sample share makes this clone medium-sized (0.01 to 0.1%). The rearrangement joins TRBV15 to TRBJ2-7; 10 bases are shared with TRBD2. Germline values: CDR1 LNHNV, CDR2 YYDKDF (reference sequence). Trimming removed 0 bases from V and 5 bases from J; junction bases left unmatched: 4. The CDR3 loop spans 15 amino acids. CDR3 nucleotides: TGTGCCACCAGCAGAGATAAGGGACTAGCGCACGAGCAGTACTTC. This translates into CATSRDKGLAHEQYF.

The chain recombines TRBV5-1 with TRBJ1-6; a weak D match, TRBD1 (6 bases). The CDR3 sequence is 13 residues long. The ends were cut back, 2 bases at V and 10 bases at J, with 10 bases in the middle. Per the germline V gene, CDR1 is SGHRS and CDR2 is YFSETQ. The CDR3 region has the DNA TGCGCCAGCAGCTTCCAGGGGAACTCACCCCTCCACTTT. Translating it yields CASSFQGNSPLHF.

The genes are TRBV5-4 and TRBJ2-3, with 7 bases lining up with TRBD2. The CDR3 runs to 14 residues. Germline CDR1 SGHNT, CDR2 YYREEE (reference sequence). V trimming: 1 base; J trimming: 5 bases; junction bases outside the gene matches: 4. The CDR3 region is CASSLPGGQDTQYF. CDR3 nucleotides: TGTGCCAGCAGCTTGCCGGGAGGACAAGATACGCAGTATTTT.